Each of the 6 T cell receptor beta chains below was sequenced from the same sample in a study of CD8+ T cells in alopecia areata. Extraction and reverse transcription of RNA yielded cDNA as the sequencing template. Sequenced by immunoSEQ multiplex PCR; TCRdb stores in-frame clones only, minus some. The repertoire holds 150,000 to 200,000 clones, roughly 60% seen once, with about 0.94% in the top ten. The treatment here: oral pan-JAK inhibitor, 5-10 mg twice daily. This specimen consisted of CD4+ T cells sorted from blood, obtained at week 24, from a patient treated with tofacitinib. The source of these receptors is a human donor with alopecia areata.

This clone was found a few times. J is TRBJ1-1 and V is TRBV2; no clear D. V was trimmed by 0 bases and J by 6 bases, leaving 11 bases between them. The length of the CDR3 is 14 residues. Germline V CDR1 and CDR2: SNHLY, FYNNEI. The CDR3 DNA sequence: TGTGCCAGCAGTGAAGCGCTCAGAGGAGCTGAAGCTTTCTTT. This encodes CASSEALRGAEAFF.

The gene calls are TRBV7-2 and TRBJ1-2; D unclear. Per germline, CDR1 SGHTA and CDR2 FQGNSA. The CDR3 runs 14 residues. V was cut by 3 bases and J by 1 base, with 9 bases left in between. CDR3 nucleotides: TGTGCCAGCAGCTTCCGGGCCGTTAACTATGGCTACACCTTC. Amino acid sequence: CASSFRAVNYGYTF.

This rearrangement joins TRBV30 to TRBJ2-1; D is undetermined. This CDR3 has 12 residues. Germline CDR1 is GTSNPN and CDR2 is SVGIG (reference sequence). Trimming pared 0 bases from V and 7 bases from J, leaving 7 bases between. The CDR3 sequence is CAWSVQLNEQFF. DNA of the CDR3: TGTGCCTGGAGTGTACAGTTGAATGAGCAGTTCTTC.

This clone was counted a single time. Written as DNA, the CDR3 is TGTGCCAGCAGTCCTCCGGGACATAGCTATGGCTACACCTTC. Protein product: CASSPPGHSYGYTF. The genes are TRBV6-6 and TRBJ1-2, with D perhaps TRBD1 (6 bases). CDR1 is MNHNY, CDR2 SVGAGI, per germline (reference sequence). V lost 5 bases, J lost 4 bases, and 14 bases lay in between. The CDR3 is 14 residues long.

This clone was observed a handful of times. The sample holds other DNA sequences that translate to the same CDR3. The chain uses TRBV30 and TRBJ1-5; D perhaps matches TRBD1 (5 bases). Germline CDR1 GTSNPN, CDR2 SVGIG (reference sequence). The V and J ends lost 5 bases and 3 bases respectively, with 11 bases between them. CDR3 length: 13 amino acids. CDR3 protein: CAWAGGDNQPQHF. For the CDR3, the DNA is TGTGCCTGGGCGGGGGGGGACAATCAGCCCCAGCATTTT.

J is TRBJ1-2 and V is TRBV30, with TRBD1 identical over 10 bases. CDR1 and CDR2 from the germline V gene are GTSNPN and SVGIG (reference sequence). V trimming: 5 bases; J trimming: 8 bases; junction bases outside the gene matches: 11. The CDR3 spans 14 residues. The CDR3: CAWDTGTGVSGYTF. Here the CDR3 DNA reads TGTGCCTGGGACACCGGGACAGGGGTGTCGGGCTACACCTTC.